This T cell receptor beta chain was sequenced during a study of cytotoxic CD8 clonotypes in ibrutinib-treated CLL. Turning to the study itself: Response sampling took place at median approximately 12 months of treatment, range 6 to 36. General observations from the study: Clonality correlated strongly with circulating CD8+ T cells and exceeded age-matched healthy donors at baseline.

The germline CDR1 and CDR2 sequences are LGHNA and YNFKEQ. V was trimmed by 0 bases and J by 5 bases, leaving 6 bases between them. The CDR3 has 13 amino acids. This clone turned up a few times. Its antigen is still unknown. Clones were read by immunoSEQ multiplex PCR, and TCRdb kept only the in-frame ones, dropping some. The sample includes 140,000 to 150,000 clones, about 75% of them seen just once. The sequence came from a human donor with chronic lymphocytic leukemia. This chain links TRBV4-2 with TRBJ2-3; possibly TRBD1 for D (5 bases). The sample consisted of PBMCs, taken after 24 months of ibrutinib treatment. CDR3 bases: TGTGCCAGCAGCCAAGATAGGGGAGATACGCAGTATTTT. Protein: CASSQDRGDTQYF.